Below are 12 T cell receptor beta chains sequenced from a single sample in a study of shared clonotypes between healthy human individuals. Generated by immunoSEQ multiplex PCR, the TCRdb table keeps only in-frame clones and is missing some. This sample has 2 million to 2.5 million clones; about 94% occur once, and the top ten carry 0.13%. The sample was naive CD4+ T cells sorted from blood. Subset meaning: CD45RA+ positively selected. The receptors derive from a man between 18 and 35 years old in good health.

This rearrangement joins TRBV7-2 to TRBJ2-7, with a possible D match to TRBD1 (6 bases). V gave up 8 bases and J gave up 5 bases, with 19 bases separating them. This CDR3 is built from 14 residues. The V gene's germline CDR1 is SGHTA and CDR2 FQGNSA. The CDR3 DNA is TGTGCCAGCGGCCTACCCCAGGGGAATAACGAGCAGTACTTC. Translating it yields CASGLPQGNNEQYF.

This sequence joins TRBV14 and TRBJ1-2; D is undetermined. This CDR3 is 15 amino acids long. The V gene's germline CDR1 is SGHDN and CDR2 FVKESK. Trimming left V 1 base short and J 0 bases short, with 9 bases between. The CDR3 reads CASSQGGASNYGYTF. CDR3 nucleotides: TGTGCCAGCAGCCAAGGAGGAGCCTCTAACTATGGCTACACCTTC. Drawing the rest from reference TRBV14 and TRBJ1-2, the complete variable domain is EAGVTQFPSHSVIEKGQTVTLRCDPISGHDNLYWYRRVMGKEIKFLLHFVKESKQDESGMPNNRFLAERTGGTYSTLKVQPAELEDSGVYFCASSQGGASNYGYTFGSGTRLTVV.

V is TRBV4-1 and J is TRBJ2-3, with D possibly matching TRBD2 (5 bases). CDR3 length: 15 residues. Deletions cut 4 bases from V and 4 bases from J, with 15 bases between. Germline CDR1 and CDR2: MGHRA and YSYEKL. The CDR3 nucleotides read TGCGCCAGCAGCCCCCGTTACTCCGGGGCAGATACGCAGTATTTT. Protein product: CASSPRYSGADTQYF.

V usage is TRBV7-2 and J usage is TRBJ2-7; possible D gene TRBD2, 5 bases. The CDR3 consists of 14 residues. Germline V lookup: CDR1 SGHTA, CDR2 FQGNSA. V was cut by 5 bases and J by 0 bases, with 11 bases left in between. The CDR3 spells CASSQRLSSYEQYF. The CDR3 region has the DNA TGTGCCAGCAGCCAGCGGCTGAGCTCCTACGAGCAGTACTTC. Combining the CDR3 with reference TRBV7-2 and TRBJ2-7 gives the whole variable domain GAGVSQSPSNKVTEKGKDVELRCDPISGHTALYWYRQSLGQGLEFLIYFQGNSAPDKSGLPSDRFSAERTGGSVSTLTIQRTQQEDSAVYLCASSQRLSSYEQYFGPGTRLTVT.

A word on this clone: Other DNA sequences in this sample translate to the same CDR3. This sequence joins TRBV18 and TRBJ1-1; unclear D gene. The CDR3 is made up of 12 amino acids. Between the trimmed V and J ends, which lost 0 bases and 2 bases, there was a span of 1 base. Germline CDR1 and CDR2: KGHSH and LQKENI. The DNA for the CDR3 is TGTGCCAGCTCACCACCAAACACTGAAGCTTTCTTT. This encodes CASSPPNTEAFF.

The rearrangement links TRBV29-1 to TRBJ2-7; TRBD2 agrees at 7 bases. Germline assignment: CDR1 SQVTM and CDR2 ANQGSEA. The CDR3 spans 13 residues. Trimming took 6 bases from V and 4 from J; bases not matched to a gene: 9. CDR3 DNA sequence: TGCAGCGTGGGAGGGGCATCACTTTACGAGCAGTACTTC. As protein: CSVGGASLYEQYF.

The V gene is TRBV7-6, the J gene TRBJ2-1, with a possible D match to TRBD1 (6 bases). There are 14 residues in the CDR3. V was pared by 2 bases and J by 7 bases, with 12 bases between. Germline CDR1 reads SGHVS; CDR2 reads FNYEAQ. The CDR3 region is CASSLNRVRNEQFF. CDR3 DNA sequence: TGTGCCAGCAGCTTAAACAGGGTGCGGAATGAGCAGTTCTTC. The variable domain in full, completed from reference TRBV7-6 and TRBJ2-1, reads GAGVSQSPRYKVTKRGQDVALRCDPISGHVSLYWYRQALGQGPEFLTYFNYEAQQDKSGLPNDRFSAERPEGSISTLTIQRTEQRDSAMYRCASSLNRVRNEQFFGPGTRLTVL.

The chain employs TRBV7-9 and TRBJ2-1; a weak D match, TRBD1 (6 bases). The CDR3 length is 17 residues. Germline assignment: CDR1 SEHNR and CDR2 FQNEAQ (reference sequence). Trimming took off 5 bases at V and 0 bases at J, with 17 bases between the two ends. CDR3 region: CASSPRDRISSYNEQFF. The CDR3 DNA reads TGTGCCAGCAGCCCACGTGACAGGATTAGCTCCTACAATGAGCAGTTCTTC.

The rearrangement uses TRBV13 and TRBJ1-6; no reliable D call. This CDR3 has 13 amino acids. Trimming cost V 0 bases and J 10 bases, with 7 bases left between them. Germline V gives CDR1 PRHDT, CDR2 FYEKMQ (reference sequence). The CDR3 sequence is CASSLGSYSPLHF. The CDR3, as DNA: TGTGCCAGCAGCTTAGGCAGTTACTCACCCCTCCACTTT.

This chain's CDR3 is CAISDPDRLVTYEQYF. CDR3 DNA: TGTGCCATCAGTGATCCCGACAGGCTGGTTACCTACGAGCAGTACTTC. The chain joins TRBV10-3 to TRBJ2-7; D might be TRBD1 (6 bases). CDR1 and CDR2 (germline): ENHRY, SYGVKD. The CDR3 consists of 16 residues. The V and J ends lost 3 bases and 2 bases respectively, with 17 bases between them.

V gene TRBV28 combines with J gene TRBJ1-5; D not certain. In germline, CDR1 is MDHEN, CDR2 SYDVKM. Trimming took off 4 bases at V and 9 bases at J, with 16 bases between the two ends. The CDR3 has 14 residues. The CDR3 coding sequence is TGTGCCAGCAGTTGGTCGGCGGCGTCGGGGCCCCAGCATTTT. Protein: CASSWSAASGPQHF.

Notes on this clone: Other DNA sequences in this specimen translate into the identical CDR3. The rearrangement links TRBV11-2 to TRBJ2-3; D is unclear. The CDR3 has 12 residues. V lost 2 bases to trimming and J lost 4 bases, with 4 bases between them. Germline V gene data show CDR1 as SGHAT and CDR2 as FQNNGV. CDR3 nucleotide sequence: TGTGCCAGCAGCTTAAATCCAGATACGCAGTATTTT. Encoded protein: CASSLNPDTQYF. Filled out from reference TRBV11-2 and TRBJ2-3, the complete variable domain reads EAGVAQSPRYKIIEKRQSVAFWCNPISGHATLYWYQQILGQGPKLLIQFQNNGVVDDSQLPKDRFSAERLKGVDSTLKIQPAKLEDSAVYLCASSLNPDTQYFGPGTRLTVL.